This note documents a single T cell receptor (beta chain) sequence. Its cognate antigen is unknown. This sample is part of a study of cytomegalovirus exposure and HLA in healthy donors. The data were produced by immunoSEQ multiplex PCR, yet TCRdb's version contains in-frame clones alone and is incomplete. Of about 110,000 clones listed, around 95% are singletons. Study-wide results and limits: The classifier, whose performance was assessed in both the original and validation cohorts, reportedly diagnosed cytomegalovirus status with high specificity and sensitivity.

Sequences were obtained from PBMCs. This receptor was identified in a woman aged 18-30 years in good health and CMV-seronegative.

CDR3 amino acids: CASSFGYGGAGSPLHF. CDR3 bases: TGTGCCAGCAGTTTTGGTTACGGTGGCGCGGGGTCACCCCTCCACTTT. The chain recombines TRBV28 with TRBJ1-6; D is unresolved. Trimming pared 3 bases from V and 10 bases from J, leaving 19 bases between. Germline CDR1 MDHEN, CDR2 SYDVKM. The CDR3 is made up of 16 amino acids.